A single TCR beta chain is shown here with its context. These data come from a study of T cell changes during pregnancy in multiple sclerosis. V was pared by 4 bases and J by 0 bases, with 7 bases between. The CDR3 is made up of 14 amino acids. The germline CDR1 and CDR2 sequences are MGHRA and YSYEKL. Measured with immunoSEQ multiplex PCR; TCRdb has only the in-frame clones, and not every one. The sample includes approximately 50,000 clones, more than 85% of them seen just once. The chain uses TRBV4-1 and TRBJ2-1; a possible D gene is TRBD1 (6 bases). This receptor was taken from a female donor with multiple sclerosis, enrolled in a pregnancy study. Specimen: CD4+ T cells from peripheral blood mononuclear cells, collected after pregnancy. CDR3 coding DNA: TGCGCCAGCAGCCGACAGGACTCCTACAATGAGCAGTTCTTC. This encodes CASSRQDSYNEQFF.